This TCR beta chain was recovered during a study of Graves' ophthalmopathy and Graves' hyperthyroidism. Amplification targeted the TCR beta CDR3 regions, with RNA transcripts as the source material. After a first-round RT-PCR with HTBI primers, a second-round multiplex PCR was run. TCRdb re-called the multiplex PCR reads through MiXCR, storing one row per CDR3 protein. This sample has about 700,000 distinct CDR3 sequences, with 35% to 50% found just once. CDR1 is MNHEY, CDR2 SVGAGI, per germline. There are 14 residues in the CDR3. Trimming shortened V by 5 bases and J by 5 bases, and 15 bases separated the two germline ends.

Sequenced material: peripheral blood. The V and J genes are TRBV6-5 and TRBJ2-5, with D possibly called TRBD1 or TRBD2 (6 bases each). The clonotype was recovered from an adult man with Graves' ophthalmopathy. The chain's CDR3 is CASSKLGGRETQYF. CDR3 nucleotides: TGTGCCAGCAGTAAACTCGGGGGCCGCGAGACCCAGTACTTC.